The next 13 T cell receptor beta chains were all read from a single sample in a study of blood T cell repertoires in COVID-19. Assay: immunoSEQ multiplex PCR; the TCRdb copy retains only in-frame clones and omits some. The sample holds about 90,000 clones, 70% to 90% seen once. The sequenced material came from peripheral blood. Source of these receptors: a man aged 55 to 70 with acute or convalescent COVID-19.

This sequence joins TRBV19 and TRBJ2-1, with 12 bases fitting TRBD2. CDR1 is LNHDA, CDR2 SQIVND, per germline (reference sequence). The V and J ends lost 7 bases and 1 base, in that order; junction bases with no gene match: 8. The CDR3 loop spans 17 amino acids. CDR3 region: CASTKGTSGLSYNEQFF. The DNA of the CDR3 is TGTGCCAGTACCAAAGGGACTAGCGGGCTTTCCTACAATGAGCAGTTCTTC.

The chain joins TRBV7-3 to TRBJ1-2, with TRBD1 as a possible D gene (6 bases). The germline gives CDR1 SGHTA, CDR2 FQGTGA. Trimming took 2 bases from V and 4 from J, leaving 14 bases between them. The CDR3 is 15 residues long. The CDR3 DNA follows: TGTGCCAGCAGCTTAGGGCCAGGGGAAGCCTATGGCTACACCTTC. Protein: CASSLGPGEAYGYTF.

V usage is TRBV5-1 and J usage is TRBJ1-2; TRBD1 might be the D (6 bases). The CDR3 loop spans 16 amino acids. The germline V and J ends were trimmed by 4 bases and 0 bases, with 16 bases remaining between them. Germline-derived CDR1 and CDR2 are SGHRS and YFSETQ. The CDR3 sequence is CASSPLEGGANYGYTF. CDR3 nucleotides: TGCGCCAGCAGCCCCCTAGAGGGGGGGGCTAACTATGGCTACACCTTC.

V and J are TRBV29-1 and TRBJ2-3, with TRBD1 identical over 10 bases. From germline, CDR1 is SQVTM and CDR2 ANQGSEA. CDR3 size: 13 residues. Trimming took 6 bases from V and 3 from J; bases not matched to a gene: 3. The CDR3 is CSVRQGATDTQYF. CDR3 coding DNA: TGCAGCGTCAGACAGGGGGCTACAGATACGCAGTATTTT.

The rearrangement uses TRBV27 and TRBJ2-2, with TRBD1 matching 9 bases. This CDR3 has 15 residues. V was clipped by 3 bases and J by 5 bases; unmatched bases: 4. Germline lookup yields CDR1 MNHEY and CDR2 SMNVEV (reference sequence). CDR3 loop: CASSFGQGRTGELFF. The CDR3 coding sequence is TGTGCCAGCAGTTTCGGACAGGGGAGAACCGGGGAGCTGTTTTTT.

This sequence joins TRBV6-5 and TRBJ2-1, with 8 bases lining up with TRBD2. CDR1 is MNHEY, CDR2 SVGAGI, per germline. The CDR3 is 14 amino acids. Trimming removed 8 bases from V and 4 bases from J; junction bases left unmatched: 7. CDR3 loop: CASGASGRYNEQFF. The CDR3 DNA reads as TGTGCCAGCGGGGCAAGCGGGAGATACAATGAGCAGTTCTTC.

The chain recombines TRBV6-5 with TRBJ1-1, with D maybe TRBD1 (5 bases). V was trimmed by 6 bases and J by 7 bases, leaving 15 bases between them. The CDR3 totals 13 residues. Germline CDR1 MNHEY, CDR2 SVGAGI. The CDR3 nucleotides are TGTGCCAGCAGCCTAATAACGGGGGGTGAAGCTTTCTTT. Translation: CASSLITGGEAFF.

V gene TRBV2 combines with J gene TRBJ2-7; TRBD1 might be the D (5 bases). Looked up from germline, CDR1 is SNHLY and CDR2 is FYNNEI. CDR3 length equals 12 residues. V lost 6 bases and J 2 bases, leaving 8 bases between the germline ends. This CDR3 is CASSRQPYEQYF. In DNA form, the CDR3 reads TGTGCCAGCAGCCGACAGCCCTACGAGCAGTACTTC. Full variable domain (outside the CDR3, taken from reference TRBV2 and TRBJ2-7): EPEVTQTPSHQVTQMGQEVILRCVPISNHLYFYWYRQILGQKVEFLVSFYNNEISEKSEIFDDQFSVERPDGSNFTLKIRSTKLEDSAMYFCASSRQPYEQYFGPGTRLTVT.

The V and J genes are TRBV14 and TRBJ1-1; weak D call: TRBD1 (6 bases). Germline CDR1 and CDR2: SGHDN and FVKESK. This CDR3 has 18 residues. With 5 bases removed from V and 0 bases from J, the gap between germline ends came to 22 bases. The DNA for the CDR3 is TGTGCCAGCAGCTGGGGAAAGGGGGGGACCTTTATGAACACTGAAGCTTTCTTT. It yields the protein CASSWGKGGTFMNTEAFF.

This clone was seen a single time. This chain joins TRBV19 and TRBJ2-2, with no clear D. V was clipped by 8 bases and J by 1 base, with 11 bases between them. This CDR3 has 14 residues. Germline-derived CDR1 and CDR2 are LNHDA and SQIVND (reference sequence). This chain's CDR3 is CASAGERNTGELFF. CDR3 nucleotide sequence: TGTGCCAGTGCCGGCGAGCGGAACACCGGGGAGCTGTTTTTT.

The chain is built from TRBV5-4 and TRBJ2-3; D is perhaps TRBD1 (6 bases). CDR3 length equals 16 residues. Trimming cost V 3 bases and J 0 bases, with 14 bases left between them. Germline values: CDR1 SGHNT, CDR2 YYREEE (reference sequence). CDR3 sequence: CASSWTTGHSTDTQYF. The DNA for the CDR3 is TGTGCCAGCAGCTGGACAACGGGACACAGCACAGATACGCAGTATTTT.

The V call is TRBV20-1, the J call TRBJ1-1, with D perhaps TRBD1 (5 bases). V was cut by 3 bases and J by 6 bases, with 8 bases left in between. The CDR3 has 11 amino acids. CDR1 and CDR2 from the germline V gene are DFQATT and SNEGSKA (reference sequence). CDR3 sequence reads: CSASPGAEAFF. In DNA, the CDR3 is TGCAGTGCTAGCCCGGGGGCTGAAGCTTTCTTT.

The rearrangement links TRBV10-3 to TRBJ2-2; D remains ambiguous. V was clipped by 3 bases and J by 0 bases, with 5 bases between them. This CDR3 region has 14 residues. Per the germline V gene, CDR1 is ENHRY and CDR2 is SYGVKD. The CDR3 protein is CAISDLANTGELFF. In nucleotides, the CDR3 is TGTGCCATCAGTGATTTAGCGAACACCGGGGAGCTGTTTTTT.